Below are 14 T cell receptor beta chains sequenced from a single sample in a study of shared clonotypes between healthy human individuals. Measured with immunoSEQ multiplex PCR; TCRdb has only the in-frame clones, and not every one. The top ten hold approximately 0.38% of the sample, which has approximately 1.5 million clones, roughly 98.5% seen once. Input material: naive CD4+ T cells sorted from blood. The sample's subset: CD45RA+ positively selected. Receptor source: a young man in good health.

This chain links TRBV7-2 with TRBJ2-1; 7 nucleotides agree with TRBD1. V dropped 2 bases and J dropped 9; count of bases not matched to a gene: 10. Germline V gene lookup returns CDR1 SGHTA and CDR2 FQGNSA. This CDR3 is 15 amino acids long. DNA of the CDR3: TGTGCCAGCAGCTTAAGAGGGGGCGCAGATTTTGAGCAGTTCTTC. Amino acid sequence: CASSLRGGADFEQFF.

The chain links TRBV29-1 to TRBJ2-1; D is uncertain. Germline assignment: CDR1 SQVTM and CDR2 ANQGSEA. This CDR3 has 11 amino acids. The germline V and J ends were trimmed by 4 bases and 9 bases, with 10 bases remaining between them. CDR3 sequence (DNA): TGCAGCGTTGGGTCCAGCAGTGAGCAGTTCTTC. Its translation: CSVGSSSEQFF.

V is TRBV5-1 and J is TRBJ2-3; D call uncertain. The CDR3 sequence is 14 residues long. Germline CDR1 reads SGHRS; CDR2 reads YFSETQ. Trimming removed 4 bases from V and 0 bases from J, with 9 bases in between. Written as DNA, the CDR3 is TGCGCCAGCAGCACGGTTAGCAGCACAGATACGCAGTATTTT. Translated, it gives CASSTVSSTDTQYF. Full variable domain (rest looked up from reference TRBV5-1 and TRBJ2-3): KAGVTQTPRYLIKTRGQQVTLSCSPISGHRSVSWYQQTPGQGLQFLFEYFSETQRNKGNFPGRFSGRQFSNSRSEMNVSTLELGDSALYLCASSTVSSTDTQYFGPGTRLTVL.

The chain combines TRBV6-6 with TRBJ2-7, with D maybe TRBD1 (6 bases). With 5 bases removed from V and 0 bases from J, the gap between germline ends came to 17 bases. The CDR3 runs to 16 residues. Germline V lookup: CDR1 MNHNY, CDR2 SVGAGI (reference sequence). CDR3 in DNA: TGTGCCAGCAGTACCGGGACATGGGGCAGCTCCTACGAGCAGTACTTC. Its protein is CASSTGTWGSSYEQYF.

The chain links TRBV27 to TRBJ2-1; D might be TRBD1 (6 bases). V lost 7 bases to trimming and J lost 4 bases, with 8 bases between them. The CDR3 is made up of 12 amino acids. Germline lookup yields CDR1 MNHEY and CDR2 SMNVEV (reference sequence). The DNA for the CDR3 is TGTGCCAGCACAGGGGTTTACAATGAGCAGTTCTTC. Its translation: CASTGVYNEQFF.

This chain links TRBV4-1 with TRBJ1-2; the match to TRBD1 covers 7 bases. Germline lookup yields CDR1 MGHRA and CDR2 YSYEKL. This CDR3 spans 14 amino acids. The J segment lost 4 bases and the V segment lost 4 bases, leaving 6 bases of the junction unmatched. The CDR3 sequence is CASSPRDSLYGYTF. Here the CDR3 DNA reads TGCGCCAGCAGCCCCCGGGACAGCCTCTATGGCTACACCTTC.

The rearrangement uses TRBV5-5 and TRBJ2-7, with D possibly TRBD2 on 5 matching bases. CDR3 length: 15 amino acids. The germline V gene encodes CDR1 SGHKS and CDR2 YYEKEE (reference sequence). The V gene lost 0 bases and the J gene lost 0 bases, with 10 bases spanning the gap. The CDR3: CASSLGPGSSYEQYF. In nucleotides, the CDR3 is TGTGCCAGCAGCTTGGGTCCGGGGAGCTCCTACGAGCAGTACTTC.

This sequence joins TRBV5-1 and TRBJ2-1; 11 bases agree with TRBD2. The germline V gene has CDR1 SGHRS and CDR2 YFSETQ. With 4 bases clipped from V and 7 bases from J, the junction kept 13 bases outside the gene matches. The CDR3 has 17 residues. Here the CDR3 reads CASSPRVRTSGWNEQFF. Written as DNA, the CDR3 is TGCGCCAGCAGCCCGCGCGTTCGGACTAGCGGGTGGAATGAGCAGTTCTTC.

The CDR3 loop reads CASRADLNYGYTF. CDR3 sequence (DNA): TGTGCCAGCAGAGCCGACCTCAACTATGGCTACACCTTC. The chain has TRBV6-6 and TRBJ1-2; D not resolved. The CDR3 covers 13 residues. Per germline, CDR1 MNHNY and CDR2 SVGAGI (reference sequence). Trimming removed 6 bases from V and 2 bases from J, with 10 bases in between.

This rearrangement joins TRBV7-6 to TRBJ1-4; 10 nucleotides align to TRBD1. Germline trimming cut 3 bases from V and 0 bases from J; bases unmatched to any gene: 1. Germline values: CDR1 SGHVS, CDR2 FNYEAQ. The CDR3 has 16 amino acids. CDR3 loop: CASSLGTGATNEKLFF. CDR3 sequence (DNA): TGTGCCAGCAGCTTGGGGACAGGGGCAACTAATGAAAAACTGTTTTTT.

CDR3 amino acids: CASSPNKGGLSYEQYF. CDR3 nucleotide sequence: TGTGCCAGCAGCCCTAATAAGGGAGGGCTATCCTACGAGCAGTACTTC. The rearrangement uses TRBV11-2 and TRBJ2-7, with 7 bases that match TRBD2. With 5 bases clipped from V and 1 base from J, the junction kept 11 bases outside the gene matches. CDR1 and CDR2 (germline): SGHAT, FQNNGV. CDR3 size: 16 residues.

In regard to this clone: Other DNA sequences within the sample encode an identical CDR3. The gene calls are TRBV5-1 and TRBJ1-3; D is possibly TRBD1 (5 bases). Germline V lookup: CDR1 SGHRS, CDR2 YFSETQ. Deletions cut 4 bases from V and 4 bases from J, with 9 bases between. The CDR3 loop spans 13 amino acids. The CDR3 bases are TGCGCCAGCAGCCCGGGGCTGGGAAACACCATATATTTT. This translates into CASSPGLGNTIYF.

CDR3 nucleotide sequence: TGTGCCAGCTCCCCTGTTCACACGGAAAAACTGTTTTTT. This translates into CASSPVHTEKLFF. V usage is TRBV18 and J usage is TRBJ1-4; D unresolved. CDR3 length: 13 residues. Per the germline V gene, CDR1 is KGHSH and CDR2 is LQKENI. V gave up 6 bases and J gave up 8 bases, with 13 bases separating them. The variable domain in full, with the rest retrieved from reference TRBV18 and TRBJ1-4, is NAGVMQNPRHLVRRRGQEARLRCSPMKGHSHVYWYRQLPEEGLKFMVYLQKENIIDESGMPKERFSAEFPKEGPSILRIQQVVRGDSAAYFCASSPVHTEKLFFGSGTQLSVL.

The J gene is TRBJ2-7, the V gene TRBV7-2; TRBD2 agrees at 8 bases. CDR1 is SGHTA and CDR2 is FQGNSA in the germline V gene. The J segment lost 6 bases and the V segment lost 5 bases, leaving 12 bases of the junction unmatched. This CDR3 comprises 15 residues. CDR3 in amino acids: CASSPLAGGPGEQYF. CDR3 bases: TGTGCCAGCAGCCCTCTGGCGGGAGGTCCGGGCGAGCAGTACTTC.